One and the same sample provided the 3 T cell receptor beta chains below, sequenced in a study of T cell repertoires in cytomegalovirus infection. TCRdb reanalysed the reads using MiXCR and keeps one entry per CDR3 protein. The sample has approximately 89,000 distinct CDR3 sequences, roughly 25% seen once. These receptors lack a known antigen. Sequenced material: CD8+ T cells from cultured PBMCs, taken from culture after CMV antigen stimulation. The receptor source for this set is a human donor in good health (CMV status not recorded). Some clones in this sample may be carry-over from other donors' samples.

The CDR3 reads CASSEIGSTYNEQFF. The DNA of the CDR3 is TGCGCCAGCAGTGAGATCGGGAGTACCTACAATGAGCAGTTCTTC. The chain recombines TRBV10-2 with TRBJ2-1; perhaps TRBD2 as D (6 bases). This CDR3 spans 15 amino acids. Per germline, CDR1 WSHSY and CDR2 SAAADI. Between the trimmed V and J ends, which lost 2 bases and 2 bases, there was a span of 10 bases.

This clonotype showed up just a few times. CDR3 sequence: CASSLEVGVTEAFF. CDR3 bases: TGTGCCAGCAGTTTAGAGGTAGGGGTCACTGAAGCTTTCTTT. V gene TRBV27 combines with J gene TRBJ1-1; possible D gene TRBD1, 5 bases. The CDR3 runs to 14 residues. CDR1 and CDR2 (germline): MNHEY, SMNVEV (reference sequence). Trimming pared 2 bases from V and 4 bases from J, leaving 11 bases between.

At least ten counts were recorded for this clonotype. The CDR3: CSARDLAGLATSEQFF. The CDR3 DNA follows: TGCAGTGCTAGAGATCTAGCGGGACTAGCGACTAGTGAGCAGTTCTTC. V gene TRBV20-1 combines with J gene TRBJ2-1; TRBD2 matches at 10 bases. Germline loops: CDR1 DFQATT, CDR2 SNEGSKA (reference sequence). The J segment lost 9 bases and the V segment lost 0 bases, leaving 11 bases of the junction unmatched. The CDR3 runs to 16 residues.